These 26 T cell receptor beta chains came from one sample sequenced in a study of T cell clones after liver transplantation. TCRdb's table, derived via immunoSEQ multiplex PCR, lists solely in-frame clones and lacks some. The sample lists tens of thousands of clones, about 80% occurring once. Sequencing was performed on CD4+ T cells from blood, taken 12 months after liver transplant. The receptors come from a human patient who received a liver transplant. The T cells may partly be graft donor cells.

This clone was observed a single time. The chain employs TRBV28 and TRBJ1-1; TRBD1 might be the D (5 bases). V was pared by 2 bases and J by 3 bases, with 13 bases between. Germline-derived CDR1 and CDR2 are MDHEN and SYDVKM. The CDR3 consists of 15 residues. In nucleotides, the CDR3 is TGTGCCAGCAGTTTAGGGCCGGGGACGGACACTGAAGCTTTCTTT. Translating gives CASSLGPGTDTEAFF.

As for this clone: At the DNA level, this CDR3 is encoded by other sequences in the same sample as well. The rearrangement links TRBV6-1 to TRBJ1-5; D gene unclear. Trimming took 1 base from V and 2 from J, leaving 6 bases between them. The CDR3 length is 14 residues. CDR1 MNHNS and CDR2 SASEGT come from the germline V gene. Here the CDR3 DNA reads TGTGCCAGCAGTGAAGGGATCGGCAATCAGCCCCAGCATTTT. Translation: CASSEGIGNQPQHF.

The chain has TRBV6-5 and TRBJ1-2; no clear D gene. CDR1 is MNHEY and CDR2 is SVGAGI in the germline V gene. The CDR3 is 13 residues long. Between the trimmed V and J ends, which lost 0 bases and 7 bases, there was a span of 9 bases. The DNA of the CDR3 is TGTGCCAGCAGTTACTCGAGTACCGTTGGCTACACCTTC. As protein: CASSYSSTVGYTF.

The DNA of the CDR3 is TGTGCCAGCAGAACTTTCAGCCGGATTAATGAAAAACTGTTTTTT. This encodes CASRTFSRINEKLFF. The V and J genes are TRBV28 and TRBJ1-4; no clear D gene. Germline assignment: CDR1 MDHEN and CDR2 SYDVKM. The ends were cut back, 6 bases at V and 4 bases at J, with 15 bases in the middle. The CDR3 is 15 residues long.

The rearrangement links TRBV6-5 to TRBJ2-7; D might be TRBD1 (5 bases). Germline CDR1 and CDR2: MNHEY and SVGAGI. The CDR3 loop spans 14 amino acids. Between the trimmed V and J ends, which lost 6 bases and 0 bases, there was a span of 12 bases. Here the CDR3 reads CASSFDRISYEQYF. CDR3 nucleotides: TGTGCCAGCAGCTTCGACAGAATCTCCTACGAGCAGTACTTC.

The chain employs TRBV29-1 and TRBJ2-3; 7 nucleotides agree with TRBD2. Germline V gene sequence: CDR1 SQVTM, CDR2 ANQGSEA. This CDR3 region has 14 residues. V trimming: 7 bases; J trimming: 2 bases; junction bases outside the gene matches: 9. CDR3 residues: CSAPNSGFTDTQYF. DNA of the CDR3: TGCAGCGCCCCCAATAGCGGGTTCACAGATACGCAGTATTTT.

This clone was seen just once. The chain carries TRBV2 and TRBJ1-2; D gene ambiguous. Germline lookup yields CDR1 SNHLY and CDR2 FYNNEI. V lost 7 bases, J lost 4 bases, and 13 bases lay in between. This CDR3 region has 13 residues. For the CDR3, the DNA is TGTGCCAGCACCCCTCTTGGGATCTATGGCTACACCTTC. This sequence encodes CASTPLGIYGYTF.

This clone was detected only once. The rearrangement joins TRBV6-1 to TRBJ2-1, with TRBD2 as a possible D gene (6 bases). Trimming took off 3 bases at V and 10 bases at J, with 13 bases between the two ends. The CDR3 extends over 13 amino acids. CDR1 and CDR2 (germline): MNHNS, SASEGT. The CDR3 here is CASSDIGRREQFF. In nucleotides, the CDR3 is TGTGCCAGCAGTGACATAGGGAGGCGAGAGCAGTTCTTC.

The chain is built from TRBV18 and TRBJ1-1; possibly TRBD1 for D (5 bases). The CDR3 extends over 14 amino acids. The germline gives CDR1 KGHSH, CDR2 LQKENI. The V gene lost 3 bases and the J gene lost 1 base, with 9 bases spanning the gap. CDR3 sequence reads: CASSPRTSNTEAFF. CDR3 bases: TGTGCCAGCTCACCCCGGACATCGAACACTGAAGCTTTCTTT.

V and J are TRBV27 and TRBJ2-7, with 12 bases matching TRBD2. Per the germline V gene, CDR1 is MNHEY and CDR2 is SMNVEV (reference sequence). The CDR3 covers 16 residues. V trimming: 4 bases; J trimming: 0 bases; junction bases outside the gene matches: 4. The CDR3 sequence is CASSSRLAGDSYEQYF. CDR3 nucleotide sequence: TGTGCCAGCAGTTCCCGACTAGCGGGAGACTCCTACGAGCAGTACTTC.

The CDR3 loop is CASSDRRMAGEQTQYF. The CDR3, as DNA: TGCGCCAGCAGTGACCGGCGGATGGCTGGCGAGCAGACCCAGTACTTC. This sequence joins TRBV10-1 and TRBJ2-5; no firm D call. The CDR3 contains 16 residues. V was pared by 3 bases and J by 6 bases, with 20 bases between. Germline CDR1 is WNHNN and CDR2 is SYGVQD (reference sequence).

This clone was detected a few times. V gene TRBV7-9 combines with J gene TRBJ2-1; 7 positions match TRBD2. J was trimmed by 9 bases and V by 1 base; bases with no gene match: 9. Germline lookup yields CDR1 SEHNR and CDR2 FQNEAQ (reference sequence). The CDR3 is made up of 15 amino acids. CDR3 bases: TGTGCCAGCAGCTTAGTTAGCGGGTTAGTAGGTGAGCAGTTCTTC. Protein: CASSLVSGLVGEQFF.

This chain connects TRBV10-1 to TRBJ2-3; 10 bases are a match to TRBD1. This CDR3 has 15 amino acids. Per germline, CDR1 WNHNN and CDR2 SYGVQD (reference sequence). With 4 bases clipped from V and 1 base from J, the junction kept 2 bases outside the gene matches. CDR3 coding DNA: TGCGCCAGCAGTGGTGGGACAGGGGGCACAGATACGCAGTATTTT. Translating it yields CASSGGTGGTDTQYF.

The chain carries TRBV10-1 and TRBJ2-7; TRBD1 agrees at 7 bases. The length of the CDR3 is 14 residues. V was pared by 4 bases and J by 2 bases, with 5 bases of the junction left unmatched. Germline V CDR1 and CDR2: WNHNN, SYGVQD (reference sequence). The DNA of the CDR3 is TGCGCCAGCAGTGCGGCAGGGGGACCCTACGAGCAGTACTTC. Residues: CASSAAGGPYEQYF.

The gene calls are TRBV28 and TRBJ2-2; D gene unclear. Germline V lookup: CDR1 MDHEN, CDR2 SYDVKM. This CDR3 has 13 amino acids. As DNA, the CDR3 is TGTGTCTCGCGGACCACGAACACCGGGGAGCTGTTTTTT. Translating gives CVSRTTNTGELFF.

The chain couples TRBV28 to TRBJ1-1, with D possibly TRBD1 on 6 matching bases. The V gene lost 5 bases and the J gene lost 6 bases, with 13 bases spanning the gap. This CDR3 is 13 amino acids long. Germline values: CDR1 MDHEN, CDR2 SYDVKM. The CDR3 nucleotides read TGTGCCAGCAGTCAACAGGGTCTCCCTGAAGCTTTCTTT. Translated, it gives CASSQQGLPEAFF.

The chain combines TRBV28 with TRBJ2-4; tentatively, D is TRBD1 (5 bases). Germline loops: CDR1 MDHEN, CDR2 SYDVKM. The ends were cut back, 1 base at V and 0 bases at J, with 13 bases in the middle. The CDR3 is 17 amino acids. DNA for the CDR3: TGTGCCAGCAGTTTATCAGGGAAGGGATTAGCCAAAAACATTCAGTACTTC. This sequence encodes CASSLSGKGLAKNIQYF.

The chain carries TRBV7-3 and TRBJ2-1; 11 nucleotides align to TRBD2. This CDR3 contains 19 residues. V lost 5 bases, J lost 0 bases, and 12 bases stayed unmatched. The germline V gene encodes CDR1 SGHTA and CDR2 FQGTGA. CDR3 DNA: TGTGCCAGCAGCCTAGATAGCGGGAGGGCCCGTAGCTCCTACAATGAGCAGTTCTTC. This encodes CASSLDSGRARSSYNEQFF.

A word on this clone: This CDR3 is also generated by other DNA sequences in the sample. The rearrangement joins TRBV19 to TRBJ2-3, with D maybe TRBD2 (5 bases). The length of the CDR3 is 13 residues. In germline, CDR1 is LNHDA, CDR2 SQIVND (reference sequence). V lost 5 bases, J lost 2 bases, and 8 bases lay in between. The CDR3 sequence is CASSSRDTDTQYF. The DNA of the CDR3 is TGTGCCAGTAGTTCCCGGGACACAGATACGCAGTATTTT.

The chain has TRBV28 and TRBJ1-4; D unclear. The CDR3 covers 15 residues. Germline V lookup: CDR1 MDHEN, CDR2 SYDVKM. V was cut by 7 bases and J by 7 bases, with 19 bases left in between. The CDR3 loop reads CASTSRSPRVEKLFF. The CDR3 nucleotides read TGTGCCAGCACCTCTCGATCCCCACGGGTTGAAAAACTGTTTTTT. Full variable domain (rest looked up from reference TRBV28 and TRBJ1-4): DVKVTQSSRYLVKRTGEKVFLECVQDMDHENMFWYRQDPGLGLRLIYFSYDVKMKEKGDIPEGYSVSREKKERFSLILESASTNQTSMYLCASTSRSPRVEKLFFGSGTQLSVL.

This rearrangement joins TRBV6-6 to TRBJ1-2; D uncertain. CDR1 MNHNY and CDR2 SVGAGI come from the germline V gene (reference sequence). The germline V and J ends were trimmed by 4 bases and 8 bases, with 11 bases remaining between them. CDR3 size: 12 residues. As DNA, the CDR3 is TGTGCCAGCAGTTTAGAGGGTAGGGGCTACACCTTC. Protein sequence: CASSLEGRGYTF.

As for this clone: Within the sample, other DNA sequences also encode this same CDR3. The CDR3 nucleotides read TGCGCCAGCAGCTTAGGCACAGATGGAAACACCATATATTTT. It encodes CASSLGTDGNTIYF. This chain links TRBV5-1 with TRBJ1-3; the D is unclear. Per germline, CDR1 SGHRS and CDR2 YFSETQ. CDR3 length equals 14 residues. Trimming pared 2 bases from V and 3 bases from J, leaving 9 bases between.

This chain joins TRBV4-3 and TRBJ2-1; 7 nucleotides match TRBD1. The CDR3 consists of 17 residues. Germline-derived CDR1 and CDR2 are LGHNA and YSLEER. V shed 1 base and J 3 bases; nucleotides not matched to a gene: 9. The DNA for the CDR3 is TGCGCCAGCAGCCAAGTCCTGAGACAGGGCATCTACAATGAGCAGTTCTTC. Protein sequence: CASSQVLRQGIYNEQFF.

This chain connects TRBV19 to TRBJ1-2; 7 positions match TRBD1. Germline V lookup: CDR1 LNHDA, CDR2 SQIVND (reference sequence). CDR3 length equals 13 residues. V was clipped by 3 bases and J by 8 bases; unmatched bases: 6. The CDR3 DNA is TGTGCCAGTAGTATTCGGCAGGGGGACGGCTACACCTTC. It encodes CASSIRQGDGYTF. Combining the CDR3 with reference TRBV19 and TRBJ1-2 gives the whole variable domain DGGITQSPKYLFRKEGQNVTLSCEQNLNHDAMYWYRQDPGQGLRLIYYSQIVNDFQKGDIAEGYSVSREKKESFPLTVTSAQKNPTAFYLCASSIRQGDGYTFGSGTRLTVV.

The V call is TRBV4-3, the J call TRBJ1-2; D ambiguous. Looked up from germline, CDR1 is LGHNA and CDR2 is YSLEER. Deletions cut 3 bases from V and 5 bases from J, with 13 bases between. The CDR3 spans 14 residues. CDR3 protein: CASSHKPDTYGYTF. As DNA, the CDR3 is TGCGCCAGCAGCCATAAACCCGACACTTATGGCTACACCTTC.

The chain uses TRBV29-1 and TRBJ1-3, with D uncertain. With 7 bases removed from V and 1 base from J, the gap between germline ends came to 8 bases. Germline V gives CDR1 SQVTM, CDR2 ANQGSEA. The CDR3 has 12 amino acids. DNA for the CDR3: TGCAGCGGGGCCAGTTCTGGAAACACCATATATTTT. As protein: CSGASSGNTIYF.